This record looks at one T cell receptor (beta chain) sequence and its context. The antigen is not known. 60 Vbeta and 13 Jbeta primers were used in PCR. TCRdb's copy holds only in-frame clones and misses some; the assay was immunoSEQ multiplex PCR. The table shows about 160,000 clones, with roughly four fifths occurring only once. The entry originates in a study of cytomegalovirus exposure and HLA in healthy donors. Germline V gives CDR1 SGHKS, CDR2 YYEKEE (reference sequence). There are 14 residues in the CDR3. The V segment lost 1 base and the J segment 6 bases; nucleotides outside the gene matches: 6. Findings and caveats of the study: Further analysis was carried out later, and it showed several of the most significant clusters appearing linked to common viral pathogens.

Sequencing was done on a sample of PBMCs. This sequence joins TRBV5-5 and TRBJ2-5, with 7 bases lining up with TRBD1. This TCR was sampled from a man aged 50 to 60 in good health and CMV-seropositive. CDR3 region: CASSLRQGYKTQYF. CDR3 bases: TGTGCCAGCAGCTTGCGACAGGGTTACAAGACCCAGTACTTC.